This record concerns one T cell receptor beta chain sequence. This CDR3 has 18 amino acids. Trimming shortened V by 4 bases and J by 11 bases, and 29 bases separated the two germline ends. Germline V gene data show CDR1 as MGHRA and CDR2 as YSYEKL. This entry is derived from a study of blood T cell repertoires in COVID-19. About the research overall: Sample material is recorded as cDNA or gDNA derived from T cells, B-cell-depleted T cells, or PBMCs.

Clones were sequenced by immunoSEQ multiplex PCR, and TCRdb holds only the in-frame ones, with some missing. The table lists about 250,000 clones, 75% to 90% of them singletons. The chain combines TRBV4-1 with TRBJ1-4, with D perhaps matching TRBD1 (5 bases). The sequence derives from a young woman who had recovered from COVID-19. The sample comprised PBMCs or T cells enriched from blood (not recorded which). CDR3: CASSRYSSIGAFRGKLFF. CDR3 nucleotide sequence: TGCGCCAGCAGCCGCTATTCGTCGATTGGGGCGTTTCGGGGGAAACTGTTTTTT.